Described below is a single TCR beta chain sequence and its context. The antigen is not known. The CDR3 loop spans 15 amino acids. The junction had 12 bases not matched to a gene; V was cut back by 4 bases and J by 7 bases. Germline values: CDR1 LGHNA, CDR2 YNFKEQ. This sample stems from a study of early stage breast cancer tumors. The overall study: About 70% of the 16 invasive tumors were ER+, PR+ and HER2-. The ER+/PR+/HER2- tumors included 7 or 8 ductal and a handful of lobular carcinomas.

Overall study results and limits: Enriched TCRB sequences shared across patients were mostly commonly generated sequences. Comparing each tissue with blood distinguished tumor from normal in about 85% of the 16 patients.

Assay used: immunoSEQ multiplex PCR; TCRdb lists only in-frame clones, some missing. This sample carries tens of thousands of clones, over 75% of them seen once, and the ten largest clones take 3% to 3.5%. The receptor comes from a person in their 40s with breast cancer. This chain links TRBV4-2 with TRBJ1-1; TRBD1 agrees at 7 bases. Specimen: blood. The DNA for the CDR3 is TGTGCCAGCAGCCCCCTTGACAGGGCGGTTTTTGAAGCTTTCTTT. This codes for CASSPLDRAVFEAFF.